Each of the 30 T cell receptor beta chains below was sequenced from the same sample in a study of blood T cell repertoires in COVID-19 (TCRdb year 2020). The library was prepared using the immunoSEQ multiplex PCR assay. Held by TCRdb, this immuneACCESS table contains in-frame sequences only and omits some clones. Under half of the omission traces to an unresolved V gene where checked; the cause of the rest is unknown. This sample comprises roughly 60,000 clones, over 55% of them detected only once. Roughly 4.9% of the sample lies in the top ten. The sequenced sample consisted of peripheral blood. All receptors come from a woman aged 70-85 years with COVID-19, enrolled during active disease.

The chain is built from TRBV5-1 and TRBJ1-3; TRBD1 might be the D (6 bases). The CDR3 is 16 residues long. The ends were cut back, 0 bases at V and 0 bases at J, with 10 bases in the middle. From germline, CDR1 is SGHRS and CDR2 YFSETQ. The CDR3 loop reads CASSLAGEPSGNTIYF. The CDR3 region has the DNA TGCGCCAGCAGCTTGGCAGGGGAGCCCTCTGGAAACACCATATATTTT.

This sequence joins TRBV6-2 or TRBV6-3 and TRBJ1-2; 8 bases are shared with TRBD1. CDR3 size: 15 residues. Germline CDR1 is MNHEY and CDR2 is SVGEGT. The trim removed 5 bases at V and 4 bases at J, leaving 9 bases unmatched. The CDR3, as DNA: TGTGCCAGCAGTCGGGACAGGACCCAACTCTATGGCTACACCTTC. It yields the protein CASSRDRTQLYGYTF.

The CDR3 is CASSLVAEKLFF. CDR3 bases: TGTGCCAGCAGCTTAGTGGCTGAAAAACTGTTTTTT. J is TRBJ1-4 and V is TRBV11-3; D uncertain. V shed 1 base and J shed 7 bases, with 4 bases lying between them. The CDR3 is 12 amino acids. From germline, CDR1 is SGHNT and CDR2 YENEEA.

In this sample, this clone turned up a few times. This sequence joins TRBV2 and TRBJ1-6; D is uncertain. The CDR3 sequence is 10 residues long. Trimming took 4 bases from V and 15 from J, leaving 7 bases between them. Germline V CDR1 and CDR2: SNHLY, FYNNEI. Here the CDR3 reads CASSGGNLHF. CDR3 bases: TGTGCCAGCAGTGGAGGAAACCTCCACTTT.

The chain joins TRBV4-2 to TRBJ1-6; 9 bases are shared with TRBD1. J gave up 5 bases and V 0 bases, and 2 bases lay outside the gene matches. Germline V gives CDR1 LGHNA, CDR2 YNFKEQ. The CDR3 runs 16 residues. DNA for the CDR3: TGTGCCAGCAGCCAAGAGACAGGGGGGGATAATTCACCCCTCCACTTT. This sequence encodes CASSQETGGDNSPLHF.

The chain employs TRBV5-1 and TRBJ2-1, with 9 bases aligning to TRBD2. V shed 0 bases and J 5 bases; nucleotides not matched to a gene: 6. Looked up from germline, CDR1 is SGHRS and CDR2 is YFSETQ. The CDR3 runs to 16 residues. The CDR3 sequence: CASSLDDSGGNNEQFF. The CDR3 DNA reads TGCGCCAGCAGCTTGGATGATAGCGGGGGTAACAATGAGCAGTTCTTC.

The chain joins TRBV5-6 to TRBJ2-1; 7 bases are shared with TRBD2. This CDR3 is built from 11 residues. Per the germline V gene, CDR1 is SGHDT and CDR2 is YYEEEE. J lost 10 bases, V lost 3 bases, and 1 base had no gene match. CDR3: CASSSAGEQFF. CDR3 DNA: TGTGCCAGCAGCTCAGCGGGGGAGCAGTTCTTC.

The chain links TRBV19 to TRBJ1-4; unclear D gene. Germline assignment: CDR1 LNHDA and CDR2 SQIVND (reference sequence). Trimming took off 2 bases at V and 0 bases at J, with 10 bases between the two ends. The CDR3 sequence is 16 residues long. CDR3 loop: CASSIRGLTTNEKLFF. Written as DNA, the CDR3 is TGTGCCAGTAGTATACGAGGACTGACAACTAATGAAAAACTGTTTTTT.

The chain combines TRBV4-3 with TRBJ2-1, with TRBD2 matching 9 bases. The ends lost 4 bases at V and 2 bases at J; junction bases unmatched: 3. The germline CDR1 and CDR2 sequences are LGHNA and YSLEER. The CDR3 has 15 residues. The CDR3 spells CASSRSGGTYNEQFF. The CDR3 region has the DNA TGCGCCAGCAGCCGAAGCGGGGGGACCTACAATGAGCAGTTCTTC.

This chain uses TRBV7-9 with TRBJ1-4, with a weak D call TRBD1 (5 bases). Trimming removed 5 bases at V and 7 bases at J, with 11 bases between. The CDR3 loop spans 13 amino acids. CDR1 is SEHNR, CDR2 FQNEAQ, per germline (reference sequence). The CDR3 sequence is CASSPRVGEKLFF. CDR3 DNA: TGTGCCAGCAGCCCCAGGGTGGGTGAAAAACTGTTTTTT.

This clone was recorded a few times. The chain links TRBV7-2 to TRBJ2-7; perhaps TRBD1 as D (6 bases). The germline V gene has CDR1 SGHTA and CDR2 FQGNSA. The V end lost 6 bases, the J end lost 6 bases, and 18 bases lay between the germline ends. CDR3 size: 14 residues. The CDR3 bases are TGTGCCAGCAGTCTACTCACAGGGATAGGCGAGCAGTACTTC. Its translation is CASSLLTGIGEQYF.

The chain links TRBV3-1 (or the pseudogene TRBV3-2) to TRBJ2-7; 11 bases align to TRBD1. The CDR3 sequence is 15 residues long. Germline V gene lookup returns CDR1 LGHDT and CDR2 YNNKEL (reference sequence). V lost 2 bases and J lost 7; bases outside the gene matches: 7. The CDR3 here is CASSQPGQGVREQYF. The CDR3 DNA reads as TGTGCCAGCAGCCAACCGGGACAGGGGGTTCGGGAGCAGTACTTC.

This clone has a handful of counts. The V and J genes are TRBV7-3 and TRBJ2-1, with a tentative D call TRBD2 (6 bases). The length of the CDR3 is 17 residues. CDR1 is SGHTA, CDR2 FQGTGA, per germline. Trimming removed 5 bases at V and 6 bases at J, with 23 bases between. Here the CDR3 DNA reads TGTGCCAGCAGCCCCCCCCCGACTAGTGCGAGGGGCAATGAGCAGTTCTTC. As protein: CASSPPPTSARGNEQFF.

This clone was observed a handful of times. The chain combines TRBV2 with TRBJ1-1; 9 bases align to TRBD1. CDR1 is SNHLY, CDR2 FYNNEI, per germline. The junction had 8 bases not matched to a gene; V was cut back by 6 bases and J by 3 bases. There are 15 residues in the CDR3. The CDR3 spells CASSAPDRGDTEAFF. CDR3 sequence (DNA): TGTGCCAGCAGCGCACCCGACAGGGGGGACACTGAAGCTTTCTTT.

This clone has a handful of counts. This chain connects TRBV19 to TRBJ1-2; 8 bases match TRBD1. The CDR3 totals 15 residues. The trim removed 5 bases at V and 7 bases at J, leaving 12 bases unmatched. The germline CDR1 and CDR2 sequences are LNHDA and SQIVND (reference sequence). CDR3 in amino acids: CASSRRDRPGSGYTF. The CDR3 coding sequence is TGTGCCAGTAGTCGGAGGGACAGGCCTGGTAGTGGCTACACCTTC.

This chain uses TRBV10-3 with TRBJ1-1; no reliable D call. V was pared by 3 bases and J by 0 bases, with 5 bases between. Germline V lookup: CDR1 ENHRY, CDR2 SYGVKD. This CDR3 comprises 13 residues. The CDR3 sequence: CAISETVNTEAFF. CDR3 nucleotides: TGTGCCATCAGTGAAACAGTGAACACTGAAGCTTTCTTT.

This clone has only a few counts. J is TRBJ2-4 and V is TRBV6-5; TRBD1 is a possible D gene (6 bases). Looked up from germline, CDR1 is MNHEY and CDR2 is SVGAGI. The CDR3 contains 15 residues. V was clipped by 6 bases and J by 2 bases, with 14 bases between them. The CDR3 is CASSPYRGTKNIQYF. CDR3 coding DNA: TGTGCCAGCAGCCCCTATAGGGGGACCAAAAACATTCAGTACTTC.

V usage is TRBV27 and J usage is TRBJ2-5; 7 bases fit TRBD2. The CDR3 has 14 amino acids. The J segment lost 4 bases and the V segment lost 5 bases, leaving 7 bases of the junction unmatched. Germline V lookup: CDR1 MNHEY, CDR2 SMNVEV (reference sequence). CDR3 region: CASSTEREGETQYF. The CDR3 DNA is TGTGCCAGCAGTACCGAGCGGGAAGGAGAGACCCAGTACTTC.

In its sample, this clone was seen a few times. V is TRBV7-3 and J is TRBJ2-2; D might be TRBD1 (6 bases). CDR3 length: 15 residues. CDR1 is SGHTA and CDR2 is FQGTGA in the germline V gene. The V end was cut by 4 bases, the J end by 0 bases, with 9 bases between. This chain's CDR3 is CASSSQGANTGELFF. The CDR3 DNA sequence: TGTGCCAGCAGCTCACAGGGAGCGAACACCGGGGAGCTGTTTTTT.

This chain joins TRBV11-1 and TRBJ1-6; TRBD1 aligns across 7 bases. Germline CDR1 reads SGHAT; CDR2 reads FQDESV (reference sequence). The CDR3 contains 16 residues. V shed 5 bases, J shed 6 bases, and the junction held 10 bases outside the gene matches. The CDR3 DNA reads as TGTGCCAGCAGCCTACTCCGGGACAGCCTTAATTCACCCCTCCACTTT. This encodes CASSLLRDSLNSPLHF. The variable domain in full, with the rest retrieved from reference TRBV11-1 and TRBJ1-6, is EAEVAQSPRYKITEKSQAVAFWCDPISGHATLYWYRQILGQGPELLVQFQDESVVDDSQLPKDRFSAERLKGVDSTLKIQPAELGDSAMYLCASSLLRDSLNSPLHFGNGTRLTVT.

This clone was seen more than once but under ten times. The chain links TRBV12-5 to TRBJ2-5; TRBD2 matches at 8 bases. The V gene end was trimmed by 1 base and the J gene end by 5 bases; junction bases not matched to a gene: 6. This CDR3 is 15 amino acids long. The germline V gene encodes CDR1 LGHNT and CDR2 FRNRAP. The DNA for the CDR3 is TGTGCTAGTGGTTTGGACGGGGGGGCGTGGGAGACCCAGTACTTC. Protein: CASGLDGGAWETQYF.

The chain recombines TRBV11-2 with TRBJ2-4; 7 bases map to TRBD2. The junction had 9 bases not matched to a gene; V was cut back by 1 base and J by 9 bases. CDR1 SGHAT and CDR2 FQNNGV come from the germline V gene. This CDR3 spans 15 amino acids. The CDR3 spells CASSLGGNTGGIQYF. CDR3 sequence (DNA): TGTGCCAGCAGCTTAGGAGGAAATACGGGGGGCATTCAGTACTTC.

The CDR3 DNA is TGTGCCAGCTCGCCGGGACAGTTGAACACTGAAGCTTTCTTT. Amino acids: CASSPGQLNTEAFF. This rearrangement joins TRBV18 to TRBJ1-1, with TRBD1 matching 7 bases. The CDR3 contains 14 residues. Germline CDR1 is KGHSH and CDR2 is LQKENI. The V segment lost 6 bases and the J segment 0 bases; nucleotides outside the gene matches: 4.

The rearrangement joins TRBV19 to TRBJ2-3; D remains ambiguous. CDR1 is LNHDA, CDR2 SQIVND, per germline (reference sequence). This CDR3 comprises 14 residues. The germline V and J ends were trimmed by 0 bases and 3 bases, with 7 bases remaining between them. CDR3 sequence reads: CASSIDLQTDTQYF. In nucleotides, the CDR3 is TGTGCCAGTAGTATAGATCTGCAGACAGATACGCAGTATTTT.

This clone was seen only a few times. V usage is TRBV5-1 and J usage is TRBJ2-7, with D possibly TRBD1 on 6 matching bases. The CDR3 is 12 amino acids. Germline CDR1 reads SGHRS; CDR2 reads YFSETQ. V lost 1 base to trimming and J lost 5 bases, with 7 bases between them. CDR3 bases: TGCGCCAGCAGCTTGTCAGGGGACGAGCAGTACTTC. This translates into CASSLSGDEQYF.

The chain is built from TRBV9 and TRBJ2-2, with no clear D. Trimming stripped 1 base from V and 6 bases from J, with 7 bases between. The germline CDR1 and CDR2 sequences are SGDLS and YYNGEE. CDR3 length equals 13 residues. DNA for the CDR3: TGTGCCAGCAGCGTATATTCCGCCGGGGAGCTGTTTTTT. This codes for CASSVYSAGELFF.

The chain recombines TRBV27 with TRBJ1-4, with 12 bases matching TRBD1. The germline V gene has CDR1 MNHEY and CDR2 SMNVEV (reference sequence). This CDR3 is 17 amino acids long. The trim removed 6 bases at V and 0 bases at J, leaving 5 bases unmatched. The DNA of the CDR3 is TGTGCCAGCAGCCCGGGACAGGGGGCCTCAACTAATGAAAAACTGTTTTTT. Residues: CASSPGQGASTNEKLFF.

The V and J genes are TRBV7-3 and TRBJ2-3, with TRBD2 identical over 8 bases. The CDR3 totals 15 residues. The V and J ends lost 4 bases and 2 bases, in that order; junction bases with no gene match: 5. CDR1 and CDR2 (germline): SGHTA, FQGTGA. The CDR3 bases are TGTGCCAGCAGCTCTTTTAGCGGGAACACAGATACGCAGTATTTT. Protein: CASSSFSGNTDTQYF.

The rearrangement uses TRBV18 and TRBJ1-1, with 9 bases matching TRBD1. The V and J ends lost 6 bases and 6 bases, in that order; junction bases with no gene match: 8. CDR3 length: 14 amino acids. Germline V gene data show CDR1 as KGHSH and CDR2 as LQKENI. In nucleotides, the CDR3 is TGTGCCAGCTCTCCCGGACAGGGGACATCTGAAGCTTTCTTT. Encoded protein: CASSPGQGTSEAFF. Full variable domain (rest looked up from reference TRBV18 and TRBJ1-1): NAGVMQNPRHLVRRRGQEARLRCSPMKGHSHVYWYRQLPEEGLKFMVYLQKENIIDESGMPKERFSAEFPKEGPSILRIQQVVRGDSAAYFCASSPGQGTSEAFFGQGTRLTVV.

The chain employs TRBV11-3 and TRBJ2-6, with D perhaps matching TRBD2 (6 bases). The ends were cut back, 3 bases at V and 2 bases at J, with 20 bases in the middle. The CDR3 is 19 residues long. Germline assignment: CDR1 SGHNT and CDR2 YENEEA. As DNA, the CDR3 is TGTGCCAGCAGCTTGGTGACGGGGGAACGGTTTACTGGGGCCAACGTCCTGACTTTC. This gives the protein CASSLVTGERFTGANVLTF.